Only a few counts were recorded for the clone carrying this T cell receptor beta chain. The data are from a study of T cell responses to AZD1222 COVID-19 vaccine. Trimming removed 8 bases from V and 1 base from J, with 11 bases in between. Looked up from germline, CDR1 is MNHEY and CDR2 is SVGAGI. This CDR3 has 13 amino acids. Clones were read by immunoSEQ multiplex PCR, and TCRdb kept only the in-frame ones, dropping some. The table includes about 94,000 clones, approximately 90% detected once. The chain is built from TRBV6-5 and TRBJ1-1; the D gene is possibly TRBD1 (6 bases). This TCR was sampled from an adult in good health. The sample consisted of peripheral blood, taken on day 0 of AZD1222 vaccination. CDR3 bases: TGTGCCAGCGGGGGCTCGCCGAACACTGAAGCTTTCTTT. The encoded protein is CASGGSPNTEAFF.